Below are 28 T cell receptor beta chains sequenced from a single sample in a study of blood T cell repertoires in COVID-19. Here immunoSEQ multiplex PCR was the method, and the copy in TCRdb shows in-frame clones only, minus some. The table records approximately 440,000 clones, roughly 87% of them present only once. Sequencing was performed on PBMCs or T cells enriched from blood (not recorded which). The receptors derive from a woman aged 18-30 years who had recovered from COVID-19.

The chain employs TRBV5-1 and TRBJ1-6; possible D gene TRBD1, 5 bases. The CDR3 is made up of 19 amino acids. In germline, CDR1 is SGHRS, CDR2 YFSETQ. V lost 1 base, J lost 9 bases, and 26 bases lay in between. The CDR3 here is CASSLSRFRDPPNISPLHF. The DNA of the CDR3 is TGCGCCAGCAGCTTGAGCCGCTTCAGGGATCCTCCTAATATTTCACCCCTCCACTTT.

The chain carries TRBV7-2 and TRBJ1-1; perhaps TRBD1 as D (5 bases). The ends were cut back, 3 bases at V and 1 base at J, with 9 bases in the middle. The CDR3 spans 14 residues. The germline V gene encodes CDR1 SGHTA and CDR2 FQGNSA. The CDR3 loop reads CASSFRQPNTEAFF. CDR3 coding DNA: TGTGCCAGCAGCTTCAGACAGCCGAACACTGAAGCTTTCTTT.

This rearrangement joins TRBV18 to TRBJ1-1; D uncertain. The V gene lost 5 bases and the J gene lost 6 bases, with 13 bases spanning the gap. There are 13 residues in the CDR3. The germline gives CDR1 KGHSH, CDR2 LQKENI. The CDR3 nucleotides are TGTGCCAGCTCAGAAGATCAAGAGTCTGAAGCTTTCTTT. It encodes CASSEDQESEAFF. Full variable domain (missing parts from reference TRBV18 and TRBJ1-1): NAGVMQNPRHLVRRRGQEARLRCSPMKGHSHVYWYRQLPEEGLKFMVYLQKENIIDESGMPKERFSAEFPKEGPSILRIQQVVRGDSAAYFCASSEDQESEAFFGQGTRLTVV.

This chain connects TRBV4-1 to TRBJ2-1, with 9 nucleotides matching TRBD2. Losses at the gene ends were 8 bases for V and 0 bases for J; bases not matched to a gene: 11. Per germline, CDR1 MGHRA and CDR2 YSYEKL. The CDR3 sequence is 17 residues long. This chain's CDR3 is CASSLGLAISSYNEQFF. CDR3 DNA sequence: TGCGCCAGCTCCCTGGGACTAGCAATTAGCTCCTACAATGAGCAGTTCTTC.

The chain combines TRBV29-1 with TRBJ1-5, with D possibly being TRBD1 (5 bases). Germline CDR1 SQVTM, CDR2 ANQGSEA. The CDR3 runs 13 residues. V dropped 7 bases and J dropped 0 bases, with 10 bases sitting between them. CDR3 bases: TGCAGCGCCACAGGCGATAGCAATCAGCCCCAGCATTTT. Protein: CSATGDSNQPQHF. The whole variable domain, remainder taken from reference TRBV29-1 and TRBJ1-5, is SAVISQKPSRDICQRGTSLTIQCQVDSQVTMMFWYRQQPGQSLTLIATANQGSEATYESGFVIDKFPISRPNLTFSTLTVSNMSPEDSSIYLCSATGDSNQPQHFGDGTRLSIL.

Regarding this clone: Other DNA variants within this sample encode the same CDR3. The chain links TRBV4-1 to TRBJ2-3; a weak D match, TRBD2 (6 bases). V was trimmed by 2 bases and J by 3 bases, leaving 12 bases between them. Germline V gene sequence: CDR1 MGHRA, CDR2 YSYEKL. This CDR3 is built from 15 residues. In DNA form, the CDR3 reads TGCGCCAGCAGCCAATTGGCGGGATCTACAGATACGCAGTATTTT. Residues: CASSQLAGSTDTQYF.

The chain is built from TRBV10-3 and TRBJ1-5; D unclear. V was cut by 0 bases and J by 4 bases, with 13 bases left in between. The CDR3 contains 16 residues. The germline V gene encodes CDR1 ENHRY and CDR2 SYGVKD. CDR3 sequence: CAISESNPNGNQPQHF. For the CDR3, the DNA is TGTGCCATCAGTGAGTCGAATCCCAACGGGAATCAGCCCCAGCATTTT.

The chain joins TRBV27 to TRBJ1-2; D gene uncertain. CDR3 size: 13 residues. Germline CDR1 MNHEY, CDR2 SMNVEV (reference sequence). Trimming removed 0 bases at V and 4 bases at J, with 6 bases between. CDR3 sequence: CASSLSPVYGYTF. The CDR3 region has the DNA TGTGCCAGCAGTTTATCCCCAGTCTATGGCTACACCTTC.

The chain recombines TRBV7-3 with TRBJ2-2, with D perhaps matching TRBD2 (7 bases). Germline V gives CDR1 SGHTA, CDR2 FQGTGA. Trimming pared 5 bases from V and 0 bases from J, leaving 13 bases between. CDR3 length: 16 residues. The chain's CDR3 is CASSPYGGPNTGELFF. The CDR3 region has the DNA TGTGCCAGCAGCCCTTACGGGGGGCCGAACACCGGGGAGCTGTTTTTT.

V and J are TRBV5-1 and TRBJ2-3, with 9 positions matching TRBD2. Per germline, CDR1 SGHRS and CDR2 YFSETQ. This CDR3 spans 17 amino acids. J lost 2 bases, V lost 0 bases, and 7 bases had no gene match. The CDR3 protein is CASSLGPLAGDTDTQYF. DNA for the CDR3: TGCGCCAGCAGCTTGGGGCCCTTAGCGGGGGACACAGATACGCAGTATTTT.

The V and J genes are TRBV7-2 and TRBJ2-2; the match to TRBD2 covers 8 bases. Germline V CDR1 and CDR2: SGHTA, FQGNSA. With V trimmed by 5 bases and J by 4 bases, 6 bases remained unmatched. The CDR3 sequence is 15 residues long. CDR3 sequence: CASSRGGPLTGELFF. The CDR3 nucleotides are TGTGCCAGCAGCCGCGGGGGGCCCCTCACCGGGGAGCTGTTTTTT.

The CDR3 DNA reads TGCGCCCGCCAGGGGGATGTGAGCACAGATACGCAGTATTTT. It specifies CARQGDVSTDTQYF. V and J are TRBV10-1 and TRBJ2-3; TRBD1 matches at 7 bases. J gave up 0 bases and V 11 bases, and 8 bases lay outside the gene matches. Germline CDR1 reads WNHNN; CDR2 reads SYGVQD (reference sequence). This CDR3 has 14 amino acids.

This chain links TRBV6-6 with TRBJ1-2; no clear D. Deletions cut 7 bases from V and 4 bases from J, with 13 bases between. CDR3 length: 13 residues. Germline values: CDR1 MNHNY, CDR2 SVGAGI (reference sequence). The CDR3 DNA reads TGTGCCAGCACTCCCGGCCGGGGCTATGGCTACACCTTC. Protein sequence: CASTPGRGYGYTF.

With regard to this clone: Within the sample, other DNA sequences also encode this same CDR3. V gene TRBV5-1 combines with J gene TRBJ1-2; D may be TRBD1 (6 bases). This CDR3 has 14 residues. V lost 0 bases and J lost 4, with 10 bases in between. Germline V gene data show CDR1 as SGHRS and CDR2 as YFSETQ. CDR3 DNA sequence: TGCGCCAGCAGCTTGGCGGGGGGCTCCTATGGCTACACCTTC. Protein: CASSLAGGSYGYTF. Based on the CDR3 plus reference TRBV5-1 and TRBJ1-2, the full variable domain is KAGVTQTPRYLIKTRGQQVTLSCSPISGHRSVSWYQQTPGQGLQFLFEYFSETQRNKGNFPGRFSGRQFSNSRSEMNVSTLELGDSALYLCASSLAGGSYGYTFGSGTRLTVV.

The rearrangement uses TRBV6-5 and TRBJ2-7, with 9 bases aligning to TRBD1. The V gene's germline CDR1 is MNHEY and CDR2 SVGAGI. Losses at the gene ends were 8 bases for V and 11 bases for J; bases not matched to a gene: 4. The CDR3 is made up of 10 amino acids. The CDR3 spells CASGGTGKYF. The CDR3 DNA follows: TGTGCCAGCGGGGGGACAGGGAAGTACTTC.

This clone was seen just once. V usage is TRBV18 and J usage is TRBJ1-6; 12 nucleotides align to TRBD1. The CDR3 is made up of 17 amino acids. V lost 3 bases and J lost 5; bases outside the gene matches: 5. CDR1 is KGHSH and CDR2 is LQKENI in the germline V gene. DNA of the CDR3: TGTGCCAGCTCACCGGCGGGACAGGGGGCGAATAATTCACCCCTCCACTTT. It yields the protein CASSPAGQGANNSPLHF.

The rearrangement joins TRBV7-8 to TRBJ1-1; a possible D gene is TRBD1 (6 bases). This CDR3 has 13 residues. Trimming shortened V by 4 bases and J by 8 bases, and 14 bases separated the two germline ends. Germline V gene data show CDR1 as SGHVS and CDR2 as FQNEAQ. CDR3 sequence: CASSSRPGAEAFF. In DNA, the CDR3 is TGTGCCAGCAGCTCTAGGCCAGGGGCCGAAGCTTTCTTT. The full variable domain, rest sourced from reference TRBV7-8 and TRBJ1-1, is GAGVSQSPRYKVAKRGQDVALRCDPISGHVSLFWYQQALGQGPEFLTYFQNEAQLDKSGLPSDRFFAERPEGSVSTLKIQRTQQEDSAVYLCASSSRPGAEAFFGQGTRLTVV.

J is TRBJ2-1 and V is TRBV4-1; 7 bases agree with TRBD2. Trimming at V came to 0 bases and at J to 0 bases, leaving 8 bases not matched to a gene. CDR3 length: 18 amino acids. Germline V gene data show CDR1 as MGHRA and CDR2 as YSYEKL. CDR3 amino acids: CASSQEWGGSSSYNEQFF. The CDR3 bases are TGCGCCAGCAGCCAAGAATGGGGGGGGTCAAGCTCCTACAATGAGCAGTTCTTC.

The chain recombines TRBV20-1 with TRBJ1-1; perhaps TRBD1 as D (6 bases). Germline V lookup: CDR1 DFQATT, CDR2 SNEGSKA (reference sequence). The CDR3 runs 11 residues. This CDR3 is CNPQGGTEAFF. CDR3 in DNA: TGCAACCCGCAAGGGGGCACTGAAGCTTTCTTT.

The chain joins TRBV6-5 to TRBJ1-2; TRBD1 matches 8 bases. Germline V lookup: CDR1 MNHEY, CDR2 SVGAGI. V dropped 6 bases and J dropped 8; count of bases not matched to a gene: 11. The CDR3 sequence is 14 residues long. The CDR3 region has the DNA TGTGCCAGCAGCCCGGACAGGGATGGGTTCGGCTACACCTTC. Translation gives CASSPDRDGFGYTF.

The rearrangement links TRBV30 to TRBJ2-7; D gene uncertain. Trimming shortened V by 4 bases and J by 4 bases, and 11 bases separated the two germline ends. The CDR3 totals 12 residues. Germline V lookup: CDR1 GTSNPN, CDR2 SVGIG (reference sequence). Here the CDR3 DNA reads TGTGCCTGGACCCGAGGTTTATACGAGCAGTACTTC. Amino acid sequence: CAWTRGLYEQYF.

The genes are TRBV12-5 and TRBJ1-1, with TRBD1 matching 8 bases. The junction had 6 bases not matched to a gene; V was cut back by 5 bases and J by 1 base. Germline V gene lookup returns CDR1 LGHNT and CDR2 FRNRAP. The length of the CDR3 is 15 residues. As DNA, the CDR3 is TGTGCTAGTGGTCGTACAGGGGGAGAGAACACTGAAGCTTTCTTT. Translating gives CASGRTGGENTEAFF.

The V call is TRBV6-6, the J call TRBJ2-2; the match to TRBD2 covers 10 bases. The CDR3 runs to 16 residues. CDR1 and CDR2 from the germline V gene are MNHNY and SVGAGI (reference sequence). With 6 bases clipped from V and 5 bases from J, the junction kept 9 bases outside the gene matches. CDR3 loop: CASSPLVAGGTGELFF. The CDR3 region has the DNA TGTGCCAGCAGCCCTCTGGTAGCGGGGGGTACCGGGGAGCTGTTTTTT.

The CDR3 loop is CASSLGLAGGELFF. CDR3 in DNA: TGTGCCAGCAGTCTGGGACTAGCCGGCGGGGAGCTGTTTTTT. The chain is built from TRBV28 and TRBJ2-2; TRBD2 matches 9 bases. The CDR3 consists of 14 residues. Losses at the gene ends were 5 bases for V and 7 bases for J; bases not matched to a gene: 5. CDR1 MDHEN and CDR2 SYDVKM come from the germline V gene.

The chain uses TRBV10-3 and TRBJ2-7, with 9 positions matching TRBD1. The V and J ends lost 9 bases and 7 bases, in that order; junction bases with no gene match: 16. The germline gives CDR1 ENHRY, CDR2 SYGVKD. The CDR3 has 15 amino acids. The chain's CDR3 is CAIRMTAGTGREQYF. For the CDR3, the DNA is TGTGCCATTCGAATGACCGCCGGGACAGGGAGGGAGCAGTACTTC.

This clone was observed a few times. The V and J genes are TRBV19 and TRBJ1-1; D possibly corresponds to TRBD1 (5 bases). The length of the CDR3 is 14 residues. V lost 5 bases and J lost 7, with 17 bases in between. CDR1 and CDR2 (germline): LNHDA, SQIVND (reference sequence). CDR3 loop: CASSAQAKGFEAFF. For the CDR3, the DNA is TGTGCCAGTAGTGCGCAGGCCAAGGGGTTTGAAGCTTTCTTT.

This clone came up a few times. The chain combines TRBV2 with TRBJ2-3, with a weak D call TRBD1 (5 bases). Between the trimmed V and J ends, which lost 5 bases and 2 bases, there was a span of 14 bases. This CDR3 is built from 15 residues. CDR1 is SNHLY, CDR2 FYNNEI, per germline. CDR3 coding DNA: TGTGCCAGCAGTCTAGACAGTCTATACACAGATACGCAGTATTTT. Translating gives CASSLDSLYTDTQYF.

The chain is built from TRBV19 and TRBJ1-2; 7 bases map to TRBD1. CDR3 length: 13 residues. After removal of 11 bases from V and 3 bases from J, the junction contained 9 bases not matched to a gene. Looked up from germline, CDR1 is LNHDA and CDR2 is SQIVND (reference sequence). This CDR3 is CASRQGGDYGYTF. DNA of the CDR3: TGTGCCTCGCGACAGGGAGGTGACTATGGCTACACCTTC.